This TCR beta chain was obtained from a study of T cell responses to AZD1222 COVID-19 vaccine. Study-level points and caveats: Spike-specific TCR repertoires showed rising breadth and depth after two AZD1222 doses. The peak T cell response came first, and repertoires were sampled only after it. Along spike, vaccine-associated CD4 TCRs were found throughout, with dominance at 160-218 and 743-854.

The assay was immunoSEQ multiplex PCR, and TCRdb's table has in-frame clones only and misses some. The sample holds 150,000 to 200,000 clones, roughly nine tenths seen once. Worth noting for this clone: Its antigen is unidentified.

Germline V gives CDR1 MNHEY, CDR2 SMNVEV (reference sequence). The CDR3 spans 17 residues. V lost 2 bases, J lost 0 bases, and 13 bases lay in between. This specimen was peripheral blood, taken 28 days after the second AZD1222 dose. The rearrangement uses TRBV27 and TRBJ2-2, with unresolved D. The TCR was taken from an adult who received the AZD1222 COVID-19 vaccine. Written as DNA, the CDR3 is TGTGCCAGCAGTTTAGTCGCTCCTCTAACGAACACCGGGGAGCTGTTTTTT. It specifies CASSLVAPLTNTGELFF.